This TCR beta chain is from a study of long-term antiretroviral therapy in people with HIV. Germline lookup yields CDR1 SEHNR and CDR2 FQNEAQ (reference sequence). CDR3 size: 12 residues. V was pared by 5 bases and J by 6 bases, with 3 bases of the junction left unmatched. immunoSEQ v3.0 was run at survey level. Sequencing targeted about 40,000-55,000 T-cell genomes per sample. TCRdb's table, derived via immunoSEQ multiplex PCR, lists solely in-frame clones and lacks some. The table lists 25,000 to 35,000 clones, roughly 88% of them singletons. In the case of this clone: Its matching antigen is unknown.

Study-wide points: Following ART, diversity rose but still fell short of transplant donor controls. It was observed that HIV repertoires exhibited narrower CDR3 length ranges than controls. Whichever time point was examined, clones expanded before ART dominated the repertoire.

The sample in question was unsorted PBMCs, obtained 2.8 years after starting antiretroviral therapy. The TCR sequence derives from a man aged 30-40 years with HIV. J is TRBJ1-2 and V is TRBV7-9, with TRBD1 matching 7 bases. The CDR3 nucleotides are TGTGCCAGCAGCAACACAGGGGATGGCTACACCTTC. As protein: CASSNTGDGYTF.